The 28 T cell receptor beta chains below come from one sample, sequenced in a study of PD-1 blockade in classical Hodgkin lymphoma. TCRdb keeps only in-frame clones here, not all; method: immunoSEQ multiplex PCR. The sample has approximately 79,000 clones, roughly 91% seen once. Brentuximab vedotin exposure varied, and every patient relapsed after autologous stem cell transplantation. The sequenced sample was peripheral blood mononuclear cells (PBMCs), obtained before the second cycle of nivolumab. These receptor sequences come from a human donor with classical Hodgkin lymphoma.

The chain carries TRBV6-1 and TRBJ1-5, with D perhaps matching TRBD1 (5 bases). V lost 5 bases to trimming and J lost 4 bases, with 12 bases between them. The CDR3 runs to 14 residues. Germline values: CDR1 MNHNS, CDR2 SASEGT. The CDR3 bases are TGTGCCAGCAGTCGAAATGCAGGGAATCAGCCCCAGCATTTT. Protein product: CASSRNAGNQPQHF.

This clone has a handful of counts. The rearrangement joins TRBV4-1 to TRBJ2-3; TRBD2 aligns across 11 bases. This CDR3 comprises 16 residues. V shed 2 bases and J 3 bases; nucleotides not matched to a gene: 4. Germline V gene lookup returns CDR1 MGHRA and CDR2 YSYEKL. CDR3 in amino acids: CASSQLAGGGTDTQYF. The CDR3 nucleotides are TGCGCCAGCAGCCAACTAGCGGGAGGCGGGACAGATACGCAGTATTTT.

The V and J genes are TRBV28 and TRBJ2-2; D is uncertain. CDR3 size: 13 residues. Trimming left V 7 bases short and J 3 bases short, with 9 bases between. Germline CDR1 and CDR2: MDHEN and SYDVKM. CDR3 coding DNA: TGTGCCAGCATTAGGGTCTACACCGGGGAGCTGTTTTTT. Residues: CASIRVYTGELFF.

This chain connects TRBV7-2 to TRBJ1-3; D not certain. Trimming removed 1 base from V and 4 bases from J, with 8 bases in between. The CDR3 totals 14 residues. Germline V gene lookup returns CDR1 SGHTA and CDR2 FQGNSA. The CDR3 coding sequence is TGTGCCAGCAGCTTAGTGGGCAGGGGAAACACCATATATTTT. It yields the protein CASSLVGRGNTIYF.

This clone has just one count. The chain is built from TRBV6-1 and TRBJ1-1; TRBD1 is a possible D gene (6 bases). Trimming removed 5 bases at V and 4 bases at J, with 17 bases between. The CDR3 is 15 amino acids. The V gene's germline CDR1 is MNHNS and CDR2 SASEGT. The CDR3, as DNA: TGTGCCAGCAGTAAAAAGCCCACAGGGTTCACTGAAGCTTTCTTT. Translated: CASSKKPTGFTEAFF.

The chain recombines TRBV28 with TRBJ1-1; D gene uncertain. With 7 bases removed from V and 6 bases from J, the gap between germline ends came to 12 bases. Germline V CDR1 and CDR2: MDHEN, SYDVKM. The CDR3 runs 12 residues. Here the CDR3 reads CASNLTEAEAFF. CDR3 nucleotide sequence: TGTGCCAGCAACCTAACAGAGGCTGAAGCTTTCTTT. Full variable domain (remainder filled in from reference TRBV28 and TRBJ1-1): DVKVTQSSRYLVKRTGEKVFLECVQDMDHENMFWYRQDPGLGLRLIYFSYDVKMKEKGDIPEGYSVSREKKERFSLILESASTNQTSMYLCASNLTEAEAFFGQGTRLTVV.

This chain uses TRBV9 with TRBJ2-1; 10 bases align to TRBD2. CDR1 is SGDLS and CDR2 is YYNGEE in the germline V gene. The CDR3 loop spans 15 amino acids. J was trimmed by 7 bases and V by 7 bases; bases with no gene match: 11. The CDR3 spells CASGPSGRAGNEQFF. DNA of the CDR3: TGTGCCAGCGGACCCAGCGGGAGGGCCGGTAATGAGCAGTTCTTC. Drawing the rest from reference TRBV9 and TRBJ2-1, the complete variable domain is DSGVTQTPKHLITATGQRVTLRCSPRSGDLSVYWYQQSLDQGLQFLIQYYNGEERAKGNILERFSAQQFPDLHSELNLSSLELGDSALYFCASGPSGRAGNEQFFGPGTRLTVL.

V usage is TRBV6-1 and J usage is TRBJ2-3, with D unresolved. The length of the CDR3 is 15 residues. The germline V gene encodes CDR1 MNHNS and CDR2 SASEGT. The ends were cut back, 4 bases at V and 4 bases at J, with 15 bases in the middle. CDR3 region: CASSGAQLVPDTQYF. The DNA of the CDR3 is TGTGCCAGCAGTGGTGCACAATTAGTCCCAGATACGCAGTATTTT.

The CDR3 coding sequence is TGTGCCAGCAGCTTGGGGGGCCCAAATGAAAAACTGTTTTTT. Amino acid sequence: CASSLGGPNEKLFF. V and J are TRBV5-5 and TRBJ1-4; tentatively, D is TRBD1 (5 bases). This CDR3 contains 14 residues. Trimming removed 0 bases from V and 5 bases from J, with 8 bases in between. Per the germline V gene, CDR1 is SGHKS and CDR2 is YYEKEE (reference sequence).

The gene calls are TRBV14 and TRBJ1-1; 7 bases match TRBD1. This CDR3 has 12 amino acids. Germline values: CDR1 SGHDN, CDR2 FVKESK. V lost 1 base, J lost 14 bases, and 7 bases stayed unmatched. DNA of the CDR3: TGTGCCAGCAGCCAAGGCAGGGGGGGACGGTTCTTT. Translating it yields CASSQGRGGRFF.

The rearrangement links TRBV5-4 to TRBJ2-5, with D maybe TRBD2 (5 bases). The length of the CDR3 is 13 residues. The V end lost 1 base, the J end lost 4 bases, and 8 bases lay between the germline ends. Per the germline V gene, CDR1 is SGHNT and CDR2 is YYREEE (reference sequence). CDR3 in amino acids: CASSLKRGETQYF. CDR3 sequence (DNA): TGTGCCAGCAGCTTGAAACGGGGAGAGACCCAGTACTTC.

This clone was observed a few times. This chain joins TRBV28 and TRBJ2-6; D not resolved. In germline, CDR1 is MDHEN, CDR2 SYDVKM. The CDR3 spans 15 residues. Trimming cost V 3 bases and J 0 bases, with 6 bases left between them. Here the CDR3 reads CASSFTFSGANVLTF. The CDR3 coding sequence is TGTGCCAGCAGTTTTACTTTCTCTGGGGCCAACGTCCTGACTTTC.

In this sample, this clone turned up once. The chain joins TRBV12-5 to TRBJ1-2; D remains unclear. V shed 0 bases and J shed 6 bases, with 11 bases lying between them. Germline V gives CDR1 LGHNT, CDR2 FRNRAP. This CDR3 comprises 14 residues. The CDR3 here is CASGLVSSRDGYTF. CDR3 DNA: TGTGCTAGTGGTTTGGTCTCGTCACGGGATGGCTACACCTTC.

The CDR3 nucleotides are TGTGCCAGCAGCCAATCGTCGGGGAACACTGAAGCTTTCTTT. This translates into CASSQSSGNTEAFF. V and J are TRBV16 and TRBJ1-1; D is unresolved. Trimming removed 0 bases at V and 1 base at J, with 6 bases between. Looked up from germline, CDR1 is KGHSY and CDR2 is FQNENV. The CDR3 covers 14 residues.

The chain joins TRBV5-4 to TRBJ2-1; D is undetermined. Germline V lookup: CDR1 SGHNT, CDR2 YYREEE (reference sequence). Trimming removed 3 bases from V and 7 bases from J, with 14 bases in between. The CDR3 is 14 residues long. The CDR3 protein is CASSSPGPTNEQFF. Written as DNA, the CDR3 is TGTGCCAGCAGCTCCCCTGGGCCTACTAATGAGCAGTTCTTC. Supplemented by reference TRBV5-4 and TRBJ2-1, the full variable domain reads ETGVTQSPTHLIKTRGQQVTLRCSSQSGHNTVSWYQQALGQGPQFIFQYYREEENGRGNFPPRFSGLQFPNYSSELNVNALELDDSALYLCASSSPGPTNEQFFGPGTRLTVL.

V usage is TRBV7-2 and J usage is TRBJ2-7; no reliable D call. The CDR3 totals 12 residues. Trimming pared 1 base from V and 4 bases from J, leaving 5 bases between. Germline V gene lookup returns CDR1 SGHTA and CDR2 FQGNSA. The DNA of the CDR3 is TGTGCCAGCAGCTTAGTGGGGTACGAGCAGTACTTC. Its protein product is CASSLVGYEQYF.

A remark on this clone: Other DNA sequences in the sample encode the same CDR3. V and J are TRBV6-5 and TRBJ1-5; weak D call: TRBD1 (6 bases). Germline V CDR1 and CDR2: MNHEY, SVGAGI. Trimming shortened V by 0 bases and J by 4 bases, and 10 bases separated the two germline ends. The CDR3 contains 15 residues. The CDR3 here is CASSYSAGTNQPQHF. The CDR3 region has the DNA TGTGCCAGCAGTTACTCAGCAGGGACAAATCAGCCCCAGCATTTT.

This rearrangement joins TRBV5-5 to TRBJ2-2; D call uncertain. Trimming stripped 2 bases from V and 1 base from J, with 9 bases between. The CDR3 runs 15 residues. The germline CDR1 and CDR2 sequences are SGHKS and YYEKEE (reference sequence). The chain's CDR3 is CASSLTSLNTGELFF. As DNA, the CDR3 is TGTGCCAGCAGCTTAACGAGCCTGAACACCGGGGAGCTGTTTTTT.

The table lists this clone with a few counts. The chain combines TRBV4-1 with TRBJ1-1; 9 bases are a match to TRBD1. CDR1 and CDR2 (germline): MGHRA, YSYEKL. V dropped 0 bases and J dropped 4; count of bases not matched to a gene: 3. This CDR3 has 15 amino acids. The CDR3 sequence: CASSQEVGQGTEAFF. In nucleotides, the CDR3 is TGCGCCAGCAGCCAAGAGGTGGGACAGGGCACTGAAGCTTTCTTT.

The rearrangement joins TRBV28 to TRBJ1-2, with TRBD1 as a possible D gene (6 bases). The CDR3 has 15 residues. Germline V gene data show CDR1 as MDHEN and CDR2 as SYDVKM. V gave up 7 bases and J gave up 2 bases, with 17 bases separating them. The chain's CDR3 is CASTPSQGANYGYTF. As DNA, the CDR3 is TGTGCCAGCACCCCTTCACAGGGAGCCAACTATGGCTACACCTTC.

The gene calls are TRBV7-8 and TRBJ1-4, with D possibly matching TRBD1 (5 bases). CDR1 and CDR2 (germline): SGHVS, FQNEAQ. The CDR3 spans 15 residues. Trimming pared 5 bases from V and 10 bases from J, leaving 20 bases between. CDR3 in amino acids: CASSPQDITMGKLFF. CDR3 bases: TGTGCCAGCAGCCCCCAGGACATAACAATGGGAAAACTGTTTTTT. Combining the CDR3 with reference TRBV7-8 and TRBJ1-4 gives the whole variable domain GAGVSQSPRYKVAKRGQDVALRCDPISGHVSLFWYQQALGQGPEFLTYFQNEAQLDKSGLPSDRFFAERPEGSVSTLKIQRTQQEDSAVYLCASSPQDITMGKLFFGSGTQLSVL.

J is TRBJ1-2 and V is TRBV5-8; D call uncertain. V shed 1 base and J shed 4 bases, with 11 bases lying between them. This CDR3 is built from 14 residues. The germline gives CDR1 SGHTS, CDR2 YDEGEE. The CDR3: CASSLPNNLYGYTF. CDR3 sequence (DNA): TGTGCCAGCAGCTTGCCGAACAACCTCTATGGCTACACCTTC.

This sequence joins TRBV30 and TRBJ2-5; 9 bases are a match to TRBD1. Germline loops: CDR1 GTSNPN, CDR2 SVGIG (reference sequence). This CDR3 has 13 residues. J was trimmed by 3 bases and V by 3 bases; bases with no gene match: 2. CDR3 nucleotide sequence: TGTGCCTGGAGGCGGGACAGGGAAGAGACCCAGTACTTC. Translated: CAWRRDREETQYF.

The V call is TRBV6-1, the J call TRBJ2-7; a possible D gene is TRBD1 (6 bases). V gave up 2 bases and J gave up 3 bases, with 14 bases separating them. This CDR3 region has 15 residues. Germline lookup yields CDR1 MNHNS and CDR2 SASEGT. This CDR3 is CASSERDTPYYEQYF. Written as DNA, the CDR3 is TGTGCCAGCAGTGAAAGGGACACCCCCTACTACGAGCAGTACTTC.

The chain recombines TRBV20-1 with TRBJ2-1; 8 bases map to TRBD2. Germline V CDR1 and CDR2: DFQATT, SNEGSKA (reference sequence). The CDR3 covers 11 residues. J was trimmed by 13 bases and V by 5 bases; bases with no gene match: 7. The CDR3 DNA is TGCAGTGCTCGACGTAGCGGGGAACAGTTCTTC. Amino acid sequence: CSARRSGEQFF.

This clone appeared a single time. The rearrangement joins TRBV5-1 to TRBJ2-5, with 11 bases that match TRBD2. The length of the CDR3 is 15 residues. V dropped 4 bases and J dropped 1; count of bases not matched to a gene: 3. Germline CDR1 is SGHRS and CDR2 is YFSETQ. CDR3 region: CASSPGTSGQETQYF. The CDR3 nucleotides are TGCGCCAGCAGCCCCGGGACTAGCGGCCAAGAGACCCAGTACTTC. Complete variable domain (other parts from reference TRBV5-1 and TRBJ2-5): KAGVTQTPRYLIKTRGQQVTLSCSPISGHRSVSWYQQTPGQGLQFLFEYFSETQRNKGNFPGRFSGRQFSNSRSEMNVSTLELGDSALYLCASSPGTSGQETQYFGPGTRLLVL.

J is TRBJ2-2 and V is TRBV10-3, with TRBD1 matching 9 bases. The trim removed 10 bases at V and 6 bases at J, leaving 9 bases unmatched. Germline V gives CDR1 ENHRY, CDR2 SYGVKD. The CDR3 contains 14 residues. For the CDR3, the DNA is TGTGCCACGAAGGGACAGGGCGGCGCCGGGGAGCTGTTTTTT. Translated: CATKGQGGAGELFF.

This rearrangement joins TRBV5-1 to TRBJ2-7; perhaps TRBD2 as D (6 bases). The CDR3 is 15 residues long. V was clipped by 4 bases and J by 0 bases, with 14 bases between them. Germline-derived CDR1 and CDR2 are SGHRS and YFSETQ. The CDR3: CASSPDYRGSYEQYF. CDR3 DNA sequence: TGCGCCAGCAGCCCGGACTATCGAGGCTCCTACGAGCAGTACTTC.